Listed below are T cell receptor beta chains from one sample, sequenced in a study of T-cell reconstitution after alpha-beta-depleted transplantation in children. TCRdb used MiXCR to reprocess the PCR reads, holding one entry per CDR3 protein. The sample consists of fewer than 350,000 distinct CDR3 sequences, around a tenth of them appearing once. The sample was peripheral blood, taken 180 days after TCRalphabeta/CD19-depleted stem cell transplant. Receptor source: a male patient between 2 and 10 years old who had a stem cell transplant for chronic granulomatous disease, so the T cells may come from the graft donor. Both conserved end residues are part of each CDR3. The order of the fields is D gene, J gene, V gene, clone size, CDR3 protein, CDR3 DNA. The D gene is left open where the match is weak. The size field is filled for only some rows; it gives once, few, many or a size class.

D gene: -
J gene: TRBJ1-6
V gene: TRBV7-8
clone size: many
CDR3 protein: CASSHGGDNSPLHF
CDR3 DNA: TGTGCCAGCAGCCACGGAGGGGATAATTCACCCCTCCACTTT

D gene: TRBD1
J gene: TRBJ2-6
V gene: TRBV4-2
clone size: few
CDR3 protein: CASSPGQVRLSSGANVLTF
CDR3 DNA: TGTGCCAGCAGCCCCGGACAGGTCAGACTCTCCTCCGGGGCCAACGTCCTGACTTTC

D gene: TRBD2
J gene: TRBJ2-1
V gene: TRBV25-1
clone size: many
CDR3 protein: CASSFRGSIYNEQFF
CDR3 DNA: TGTGCCAGCAGTTTTCGCGGGAGTATCTACAATGAGCAGTTCTTC

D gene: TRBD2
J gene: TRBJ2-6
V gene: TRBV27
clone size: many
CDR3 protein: CASRLRGGDNVLTF
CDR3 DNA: TGTGCCAGCAGGCTTCGTGGGGGGGACAACGTCCTGACTTTC

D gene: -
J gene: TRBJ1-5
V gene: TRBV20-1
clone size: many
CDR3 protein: CSARMGLSQPQHF
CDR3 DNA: TGCAGTGCTAGAATGGGTTTGAGTCAGCCCCAGCATTTT

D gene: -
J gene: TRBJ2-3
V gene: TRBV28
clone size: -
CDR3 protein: CASRRTREPYPVYTEYF
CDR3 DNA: TGTGCCAGCAGGCGAACCAGGGAACCCTATCCTGTTTATACGGAGTATTTT

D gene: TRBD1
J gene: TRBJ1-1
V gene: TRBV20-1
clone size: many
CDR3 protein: CSARDPSRTGLKTEAFF
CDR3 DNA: TGCAGTGCTAGAGACCCGTCTAGGACAGGGTTGAAGACTGAAGCTTTCTTT

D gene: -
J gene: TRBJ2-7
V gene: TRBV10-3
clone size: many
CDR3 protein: CAISESIGSGGAYEQYF
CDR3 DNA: TGTGCCATCAGTGAGTCGATAGGTAGCGGAGGGGCCTACGAGCAGTACTTC

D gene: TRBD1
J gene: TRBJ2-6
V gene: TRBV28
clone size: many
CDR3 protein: CASRTDRGLSGANVLTF
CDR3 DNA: TGTGCCAGCAGAACGGACAGGGGCTTATCTGGGGCCAACGTCCTGACTTTC

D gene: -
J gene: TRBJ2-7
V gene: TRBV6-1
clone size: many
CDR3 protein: CASSGHSYEQYF
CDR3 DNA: TGTGCCAGCAGTGGGCACTCCTACGAGCAGTACTTC

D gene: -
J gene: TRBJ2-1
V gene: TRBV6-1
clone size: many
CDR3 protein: CASSPIAGYNEQFF
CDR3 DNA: TGTGCCAGCAGCCCAATAGCAGGATACAATGAGCAGTTCTTC

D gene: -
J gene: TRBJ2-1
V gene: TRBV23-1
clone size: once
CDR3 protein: CASRPSYNEQFF
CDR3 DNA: TGCGCCAGCAGACCCTCCTACAATGAGCAGTTCTTC

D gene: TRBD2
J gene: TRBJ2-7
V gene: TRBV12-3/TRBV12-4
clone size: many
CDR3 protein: CASSPSGSSYEQYF
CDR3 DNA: TGTGCCAGCAGCCCTAGCGGGAGCTCCTACGAGCAGTACTTC